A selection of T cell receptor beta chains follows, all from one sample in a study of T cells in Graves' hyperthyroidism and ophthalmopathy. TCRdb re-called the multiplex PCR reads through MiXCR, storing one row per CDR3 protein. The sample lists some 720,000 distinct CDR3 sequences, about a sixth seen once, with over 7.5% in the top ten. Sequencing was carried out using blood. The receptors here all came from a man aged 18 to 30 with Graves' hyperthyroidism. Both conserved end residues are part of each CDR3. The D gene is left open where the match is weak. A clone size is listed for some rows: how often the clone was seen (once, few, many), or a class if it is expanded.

CDR3: CASSLGSWAGGAPNEKLFF
DNA: TGTGCCAGCAGTTTGGGCTCGTGGGCAGGGGGCGCCCCCAATGAAAAACTGTTTTTT
V: TRBV28
J: TRBJ1-4
size: many
D: TRBD1

CDR3: CASSERDRGLGNQPQHF
DNA: TGTGCCAGCAGTGAACGTGACAGGGGGCTGGGTAATCAGCCCCAGCATTTT
V: TRBV2
J: TRBJ1-5
size: many
D: TRBD1

CDR3: CASSQYASAKGNNEQFF
DNA: TGTGCCAGCAGCCAATACGCGAGCGCTAAAGGAAACAATGAGCAGTTCTTC
V: TRBV14
J: TRBJ2-1
size: -
D: -

CDR3: CSVGARNTEAFF
DNA: TGCAGCGTTGGGGCAAGGAACACTGAAGCTTTCTTT
V: TRBV29-1
J: TRBJ1-1
size: few
D: -

CDR3: CASSTGTGHTDTQYF
DNA: TGTGCCAGCAGTACCGGGACAGGGCACACAGATACGCAGTATTTT
V: TRBV27
J: TRBJ2-3
size: many
D: TRBD1

CDR3: CSVEDDRDFSRGELFF
DNA: TGCAGCGTTGAAGATGACAGGGACTTCTCTAGGGGGGAGCTGTTTTTT
V: TRBV29-1
J: TRBJ2-2
size: -
D: -

CDR3: CSVEDRSSGRGYEQYF
DNA: TGCAGCGTTGAAGATCGGTCTAGCGGGAGGGGTTACGAGCAGTACTTC
V: TRBV29-1
J: TRBJ2-7
size: -
D: TRBD2

CDR3: CASSPDSLYSGANVLTF
DNA: TGTGCCAGCAGTCCCGACAGCCTCTACTCTGGGGCCAACGTCCTGACTTTC
V: TRBV27
J: TRBJ2-6
size: -
D: -

CDR3: CAWSFSGNTIYF
DNA: TGTGCCTGGAGTTTCTCTGGAAACACCATATATTTT
V: TRBV30
J: TRBJ1-3
size: few
D: -

CDR3: CASSIGPGHLYGYTF
DNA: TGTGCCAGTAGTATAGGTCCAGGACACCTCTATGGCTACACCTTC
V: TRBV19
J: TRBJ1-2
size: -
D: -

CDR3: CASSQQEPYEQYF
DNA: TGTGCCAGCAGCCAACAGGAGCCCTACGAGCAGTACTTC
V: TRBV3-1
J: TRBJ2-7
size: many
D: -

CDR3: CASSDARGLEQYF
DNA: TGTGCCAGTAGCGACGCCCGGGGCCTCGAGCAGTACTTC
V: TRBV19
J: TRBJ2-7
size: -
D: -

CDR3: CASMYEPNEKLFF
DNA: TGTGCCAGTATGTACGAACCCAATGAAAAACTGTTTTTT
V: TRBV19
J: TRBJ1-4
size: -
D: -

CDR3: CASRPDRTGYGYTF
DNA: TGTGCCAGCAGACCGGACAGGACCGGCTATGGCTACACCTTC
V: TRBV2
J: TRBJ1-2
size: -
D: TRBD1

CDR3: CASSLVQGVDNEQFF
DNA: TGTGCCAGCAGCTTAGTGCAAGGGGTAGACAATGAGCAGTTCTTC
V: TRBV7-3
J: TRBJ2-1
size: many
D: -

CDR3: CASSVSGTPSLLDSYNEQFF
DNA: TGTGCCAGCAGCGTCTCCGGGACCCCCAGCCTATTGGACTCCTACAATGAGCAGTTCTTC
V: TRBV9
J: TRBJ2-1
size: many
D: -

CDR3: CASSLERISGEQFF
DNA: TGTGCCAGCAGCTTAGAAAGAATTAGCGGGGAGCAGTTCTTC
V: TRBV7-2
J: TRBJ2-1
size: few
D: TRBD2

CDR3: CASSATGGLQPQHF
DNA: TGTGCCAGCAGTGCCACAGGGGGGCTACAGCCCCAGCATTTT
V: TRBV6-2/TRBV6-3
J: TRBJ1-5
size: once
D: TRBD1

CDR3: CASGRVNGIGYGYTF
DNA: TGTGCCAGCGGGAGGGTGAACGGGATAGGCTATGGCTACACCTTC
V: TRBV12-3/TRBV12-4
J: TRBJ1-2
size: many
D: -

CDR3: CSARVPSGAAYNEQFF
DNA: TGCAGTGCTAGAGTCCCTAGCGGGGCCGCCTACAATGAGCAGTTCTTC
V: TRBV20-1
J: TRBJ2-1
size: many
D: TRBD2

CDR3: CASSRVRGPPTNEKLFF
DNA: TGTGCCAGCAGCCGTGTTAGGGGTCCCCCAACTAATGAAAAACTGTTTTTT
V: TRBV5-5
J: TRBJ1-4
size: -
D: -

CDR3: CASSLGPRGIHNEQFF
DNA: TGTGCCAGCAGCCTAGGGCCCAGGGGAATCCACAATGAGCAGTTCTTC
V: TRBV7-3
J: TRBJ2-1
size: -
D: -

CDR3: CATSRDPNRHYEQYF
DNA: TGTGCCACCAGCAGAGATCCAAACAGACACTACGAGCAGTACTTC
V: TRBV15
J: TRBJ2-7
size: -
D: -

CDR3: CSARAATGRNQPQHF
DNA: TGCAGTGCTAGAGCGGCGACAGGGCGGAATCAGCCCCAGCATTTT
V: TRBV20-1
J: TRBJ1-5
size: few
D: TRBD1

CDR3: CASSSSDSDRDGVYAKNIQYF
DNA: TGTGCCAGCTCATCCTCCGACTCCGACAGGGATGGGGTCTACGCCAAAAACATTCAGTACTTC
V: TRBV18
J: TRBJ2-4
size: -
D: TRBD1

CDR3: CASRQTLISSYEQYF
DNA: TGTGCCAGCAGACAGACACTTATCAGTTCCTACGAGCAGTACTTC
V: TRBV6-1
J: TRBJ2-7
size: -
D: -

CDR3: CASMGETQYF
DNA: TGTGCCAGCATGGGGGAGACCCAGTACTTC
V: TRBV28
J: TRBJ2-5
size: many
D: -

CDR3: CASSQANQNTEAFF
DNA: TGTGCCAGCAGCCAAGCTAACCAGAACACTGAAGCTTTCTTT
V: TRBV3-1
J: TRBJ1-1
size: many
D: -

CDR3: CSARWGGTEQFF
DNA: TGCAGTGCTAGGTGGGGCGGGACTGAGCAGTTCTTC
V: TRBV20-1
J: TRBJ2-1
size: many
D: -

CDR3: CASSLNLGLASDEQFF
DNA: TGTGCCAGCAGCTTAAATTTGGGGCTAGCATCGGATGAGCAGTTCTTC
V: TRBV7-8
J: TRBJ2-1
size: few
D: -

CDR3: CSAGAGQTDTQYF
DNA: TGCAGCGCGGGGGCCGGACAGACAGATACGCAGTATTTT
V: TRBV29-1
J: TRBJ2-3
size: many
D: -

CDR3: CASSEERTSVGATGELFF
DNA: TGTGCCAGCAGTGAAGAAAGGACTAGCGTGGGGGCGACCGGGGAGCTGTTTTTT
V: TRBV2
J: TRBJ2-2
size: few
D: TRBD2

CDR3: CSAPTGTSGNQRYEQYF
DNA: TGCAGTGCCCCAACCGGGACTAGCGGGAATCAGCGCTACGAGCAGTACTTC
V: TRBV20-1
J: TRBJ2-7
size: many
D: TRBD2

CDR3: CSVGKNTEAFF
DNA: TGCAGCGTTGGGAAGAACACTGAAGCTTTCTTT
V: TRBV29-1
J: TRBJ1-1
size: -
D: -

CDR3: CAISEADRVETQYF
DNA: TGTGCCATCAGTGAAGCGGACAGGGTAGAGACCCAGTACTTC
V: TRBV10-3
J: TRBJ2-5
size: few
D: TRBD1

CDR3: CASTLTSSTDTQYF
DNA: TGTGCCAGCACCCTGACTAGTAGCACAGATACGCAGTATTTT
V: TRBV12-3/TRBV12-4
J: TRBJ2-3
size: many
D: -

CDR3: CAGGSWRAAEAFF
DNA: TGTGCCGGGGGGTCTTGGAGGGCTGCGGAAGCTTTCTTT
V: TRBV6-1
J: TRBJ1-1
size: few
D: -

CDR3: CASSQAPGNYGYTF
DNA: TGCGCCAGCAGCCAAGCGCCGGGTAACTATGGCTACACCTTC
V: TRBV4-3
J: TRBJ1-2
size: few
D: -

CDR3: CASSPRGLAGYYNEQFF
DNA: TGCGCCAGCAGCCCCCGCGGACTAGCGGGATATTACAATGAGCAGTTCTTC
V: TRBV5-1
J: TRBJ2-1
size: -
D: TRBD2

CDR3: CASSTDYPQETQYF
DNA: TGTGCCAGCAGTACTGACTATCCCCAAGAGACCCAGTACTTC
V: TRBV5-8
J: TRBJ2-5
size: -
D: -

CDR3: CAVPLGGVENEQFF
DNA: TGTGCCGTCCCTTTAGGGGGGGTTGAGAATGAGCAGTTCTTC
V: TRBV7-9
J: TRBJ2-1
size: many
D: -

CDR3: CASSDNGSEQPQHF
DNA: TGTGCCAGCAGCGACAACGGGTCGGAACAGCCCCAGCATTTT
V: TRBV12-3/TRBV12-4
J: TRBJ1-5
size: many
D: -

CDR3: CASSLGLTGETQYF
DNA: TGTGCCAGCAGTTTGGGGCTAACCGGGGAGACCCAGTACTTC
V: TRBV27
J: TRBJ2-5
size: many
D: -

CDR3: CATSRGLAGEGPYEQYF
DNA: TGTGCCACCAGCAGAGGACTAGCGGGGGAAGGCCCCTACGAGCAGTACTTC
V: TRBV15
J: TRBJ2-7
size: many
D: TRBD2

CDR3: CASSPRMGADTGELFF
DNA: TGTGCCAGCTCACCCAGGATGGGCGCAGACACCGGGGAGCTGTTTTTT
V: TRBV18
J: TRBJ2-2
size: once
D: -

CDR3: CASSFRGSTTGELFF
DNA: TGTGCCAGCAGTTTCCGCGGGAGTACCACCGGGGAGCTGTTTTTT
V: TRBV12-3/TRBV12-4
J: TRBJ2-2
size: many
D: TRBD2

CDR3: CASSPTGFPAHTQYF
DNA: TGTGCCAGCTCACCCACAGGGTTTCCAGCGCATACGCAGTATTTT
V: TRBV18
J: TRBJ2-3
size: -
D: -

CDR3: CASSFTLTIGGGNEKLFF
DNA: TGTGCCAGCAGTTTCACTCTGACAATAGGGGGAGGTAATGAAAAACTGTTTTTT
V: TRBV28
J: TRBJ1-4
size: few
D: -

CDR3: CASRGPLVDTEAFF
DNA: TGTGCCAGCAGGGGTCCATTGGTCGACACTGAAGCTTTCTTT
V: TRBV2
J: TRBJ1-1
size: many
D: -

CDR3: CASSVTGPDERYF
DNA: TGTGCCAGCAGCGTAACAGGGCCCGACGAGCGGTACTTC
V: TRBV9
J: TRBJ2-7
size: -
D: -

CDR3: CATSRRDRGAYEQYF
DNA: TGTGCCACCAGCAGGAGGGACAGGGGAGCCTACGAGCAGTACTTC
V: TRBV15
J: TRBJ2-7
size: few
D: TRBD1

CDR3: CASSSYGPTTGQPQHF
DNA: TGTGCCAGCTCATCCTACGGACCTACTACGGGTCAGCCCCAGCATTTT
V: TRBV18
J: TRBJ1-5
size: few
D: -

CDR3: CASSVHTTMIEQFF
DNA: TGTGCCAGCAGCGTCCATACTACGATGATAGAGCAGTTCTTC
V: TRBV9
J: TRBJ2-1
size: few
D: -